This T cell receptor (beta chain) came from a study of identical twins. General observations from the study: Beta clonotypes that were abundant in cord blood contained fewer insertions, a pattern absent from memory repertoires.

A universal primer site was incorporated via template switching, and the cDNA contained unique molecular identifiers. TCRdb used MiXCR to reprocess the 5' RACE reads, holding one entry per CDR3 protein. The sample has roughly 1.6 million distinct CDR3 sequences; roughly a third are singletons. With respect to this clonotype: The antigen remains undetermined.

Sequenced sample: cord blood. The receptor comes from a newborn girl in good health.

This CDR3 reads CASRMTGTETQYF. CDR3 coding DNA: TGTGCCAGCAGAATGACAGGCACAGAGACCCAGTACTTC. The chain employs TRBV12-3 or TRBV12-4 and TRBJ2-5; maybe TRBD1 (6 bases). V was trimmed by 6 bases and J by 4 bases, leaving 12 bases between them. The CDR3 spans 13 residues.